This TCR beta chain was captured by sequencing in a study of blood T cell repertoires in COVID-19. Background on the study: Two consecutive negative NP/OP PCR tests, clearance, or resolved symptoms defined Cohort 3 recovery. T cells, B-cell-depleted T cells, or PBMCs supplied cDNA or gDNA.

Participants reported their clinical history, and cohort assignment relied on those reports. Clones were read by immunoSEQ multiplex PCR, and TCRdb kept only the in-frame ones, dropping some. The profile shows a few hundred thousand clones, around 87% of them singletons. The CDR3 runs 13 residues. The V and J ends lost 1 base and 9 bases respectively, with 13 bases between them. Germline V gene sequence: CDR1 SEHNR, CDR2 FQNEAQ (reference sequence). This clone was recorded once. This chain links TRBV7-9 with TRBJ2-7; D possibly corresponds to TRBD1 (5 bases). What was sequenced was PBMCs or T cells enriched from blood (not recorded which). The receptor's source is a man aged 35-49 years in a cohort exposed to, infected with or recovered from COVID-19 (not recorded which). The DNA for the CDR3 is TGTGCCAGCAGCTTAGAGGGGCAGACGGGGCAGTACTTC. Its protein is CASSLEGQTGQYF.